The clone carrying this T cell receptor (beta chain) was counted a few times. Its specificity is unknown. The sample originates from a study of post-analysis software for immune sequencing data. Study background: Recorded subtypes: relapsing-remitting, secondary progressive, progressive-relapsing; some patients unannotated. Broader study findings: Versus controls, multiple sclerosis patients showed significantly lower diversity (normalized Chao1). Five TRBV segments, including TRBV5-6, TRBV5-1 and TRBV20-1, were more frequent in patients than controls. Co-batched samples clustered tightly together by F measure.

Unique molecular identifiers featured in each of the TCR beta cDNA libraries. From approximately 0.95 to 9.8 million T cells, roughly 530,000 cDNA molecules were obtained. TCRdb passed the PCR reads through MiXCR, listing each CDR3 protein once. The sample shows hundreds of thousands of distinct CDR3 sequences, 53% of them seen only once. This CDR3 has 13 residues. Germline CDR1 reads SGHTA; CDR2 reads FQGTGA. The V end was cut by 5 bases, the J end by 3 bases, with 10 bases between. This clonotype originated in a girl aged 10 to 17 with multiple sclerosis. The chain combines TRBV7-3 with TRBJ1-2; D gene uncertain. Sequenced sample: blood. Here the CDR3 reads CASSLDLDYGYTF. As DNA, the CDR3 is TGTGCCAGCAGCCTAGACCTTGACTATGGCTACACCTTC. Full variable domain (remainder filled in from reference TRBV7-3 and TRBJ1-2): GAGVSQTPSNKVTEKGKYVELRCDPISGHTALYWYRQSLGQGPEFLIYFQGTGAADDSGLPNDRFFAVRPEGSVSTLKIQRTERGDSAVYLCASSLDLDYGYTFGSGTRLTVV.